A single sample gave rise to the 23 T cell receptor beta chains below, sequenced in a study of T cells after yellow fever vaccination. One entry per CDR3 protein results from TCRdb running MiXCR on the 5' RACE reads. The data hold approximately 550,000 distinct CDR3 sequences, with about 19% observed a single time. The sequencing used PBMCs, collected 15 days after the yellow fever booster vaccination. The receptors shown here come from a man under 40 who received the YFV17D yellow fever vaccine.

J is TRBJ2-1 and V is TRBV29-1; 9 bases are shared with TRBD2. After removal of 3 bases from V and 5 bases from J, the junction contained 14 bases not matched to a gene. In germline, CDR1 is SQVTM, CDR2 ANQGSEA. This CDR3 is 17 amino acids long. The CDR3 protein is CSVDRVVFERGDNEQFF. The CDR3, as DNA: TGCAGCGTTGATCGCGTCGTTTTTGAGCGGGGGGACAATGAGCAGTTCTTC.

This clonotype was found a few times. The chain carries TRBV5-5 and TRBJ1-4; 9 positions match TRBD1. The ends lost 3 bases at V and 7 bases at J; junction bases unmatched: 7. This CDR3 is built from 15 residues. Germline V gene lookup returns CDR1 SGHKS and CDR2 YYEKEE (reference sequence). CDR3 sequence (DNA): TGTGCCAGCAGCTCCTCCGGGACAGGGAGTGAAAAACTGTTTTTT. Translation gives CASSSSGTGSEKLFF.

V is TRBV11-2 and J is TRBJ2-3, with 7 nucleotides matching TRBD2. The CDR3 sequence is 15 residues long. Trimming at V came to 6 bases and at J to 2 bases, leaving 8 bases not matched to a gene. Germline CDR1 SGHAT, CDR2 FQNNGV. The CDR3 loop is CASSIAGFYTDTQYF. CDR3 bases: TGTGCCAGCAGTATAGCGGGCTTTTACACAGATACGCAGTATTTT.

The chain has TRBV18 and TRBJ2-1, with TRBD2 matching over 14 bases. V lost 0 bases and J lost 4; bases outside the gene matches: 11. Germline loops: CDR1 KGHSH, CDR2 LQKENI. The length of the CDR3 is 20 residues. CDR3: CASSPPAGTSGRRGYNEQFF. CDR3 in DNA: TGTGCCAGCTCACCACCGGCCGGGACTAGCGGGAGAAGGGGTTACAATGAGCAGTTCTTC.

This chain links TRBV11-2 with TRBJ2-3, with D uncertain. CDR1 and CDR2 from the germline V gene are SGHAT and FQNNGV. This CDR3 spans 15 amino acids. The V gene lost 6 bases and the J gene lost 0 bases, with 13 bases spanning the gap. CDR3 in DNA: TGTGCCAGCAGGGGTCTGGCGGTTAGCACAGATACGCAGTATTTT. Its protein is CASRGLAVSTDTQYF.

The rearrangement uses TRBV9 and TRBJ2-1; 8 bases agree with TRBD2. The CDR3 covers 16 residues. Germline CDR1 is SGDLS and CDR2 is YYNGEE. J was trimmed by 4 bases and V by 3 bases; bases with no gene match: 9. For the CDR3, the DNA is TGTGCCAGCAGCGCCCAAGCGGGAGTCGGTTACAATGAGCAGTTCTTC. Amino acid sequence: CASSAQAGVGYNEQFF.

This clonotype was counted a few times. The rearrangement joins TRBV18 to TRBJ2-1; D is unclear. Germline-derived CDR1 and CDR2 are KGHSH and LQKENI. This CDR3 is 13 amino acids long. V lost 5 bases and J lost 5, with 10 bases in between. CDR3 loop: CASSWSENNEQFF. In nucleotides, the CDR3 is TGTGCCAGCTCATGGAGTGAAAACAATGAGCAGTTCTTC.

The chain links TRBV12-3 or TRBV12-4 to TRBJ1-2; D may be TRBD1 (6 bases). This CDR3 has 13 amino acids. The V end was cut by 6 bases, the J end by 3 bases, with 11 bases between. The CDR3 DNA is TGTGCCAGCAGCCCACAGGGCCACTATGGCTACACCTTC. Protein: CASSPQGHYGYTF.

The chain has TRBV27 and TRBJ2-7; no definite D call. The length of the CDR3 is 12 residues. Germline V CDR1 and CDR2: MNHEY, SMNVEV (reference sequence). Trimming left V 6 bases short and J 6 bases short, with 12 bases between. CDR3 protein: CASRPEPGEQYF. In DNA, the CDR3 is TGTGCCAGCAGACCGGAGCCGGGCGAGCAGTACTTC.

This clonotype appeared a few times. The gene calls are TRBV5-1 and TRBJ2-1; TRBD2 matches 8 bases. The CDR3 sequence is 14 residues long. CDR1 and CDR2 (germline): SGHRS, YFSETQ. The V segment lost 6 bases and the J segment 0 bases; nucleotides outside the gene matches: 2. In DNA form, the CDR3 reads TGCGCCAGCAAACTAGCGGACTCCTACAATGAGCAGTTCTTC. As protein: CASKLADSYNEQFF.

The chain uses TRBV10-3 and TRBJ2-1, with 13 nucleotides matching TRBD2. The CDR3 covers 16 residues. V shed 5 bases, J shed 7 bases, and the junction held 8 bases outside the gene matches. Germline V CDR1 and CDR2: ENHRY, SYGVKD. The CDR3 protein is CAISSTGTSGENEQFF. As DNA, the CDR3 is TGTGCCATCAGTTCTACCGGGACTAGCGGGGAGAATGAGCAGTTCTTC.

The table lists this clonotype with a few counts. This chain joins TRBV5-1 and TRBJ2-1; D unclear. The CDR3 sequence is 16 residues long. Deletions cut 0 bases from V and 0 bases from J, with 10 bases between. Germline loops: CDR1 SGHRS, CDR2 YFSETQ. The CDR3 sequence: CASSLEWGSSYNEQFF. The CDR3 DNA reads TGCGCCAGCAGCTTGGAGTGGGGAAGCTCCTACAATGAGCAGTTCTTC.

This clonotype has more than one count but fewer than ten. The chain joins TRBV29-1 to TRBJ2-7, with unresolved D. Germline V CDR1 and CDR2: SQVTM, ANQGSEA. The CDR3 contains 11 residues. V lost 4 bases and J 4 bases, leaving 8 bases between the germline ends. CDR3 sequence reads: CSVVRSYEQYF. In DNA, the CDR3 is TGCAGCGTTGTTAGGAGTTACGAGCAGTACTTC.

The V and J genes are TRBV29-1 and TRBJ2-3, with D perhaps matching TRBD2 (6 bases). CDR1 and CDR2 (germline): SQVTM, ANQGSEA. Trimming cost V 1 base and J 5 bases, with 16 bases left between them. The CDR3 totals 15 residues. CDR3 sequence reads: CSVEGGTDPRDTQYF. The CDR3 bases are TGCAGCGTTGAAGGGGGGACTGACCCAAGAGATACGCAGTATTTT.

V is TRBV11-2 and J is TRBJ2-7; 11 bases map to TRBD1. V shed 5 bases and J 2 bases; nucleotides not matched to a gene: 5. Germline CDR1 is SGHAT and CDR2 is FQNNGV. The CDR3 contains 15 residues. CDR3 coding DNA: TGTGCCAGCAGCGTGGACAGGGGGCACCCCTACGAGCAGTACTTC. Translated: CASSVDRGHPYEQYF.

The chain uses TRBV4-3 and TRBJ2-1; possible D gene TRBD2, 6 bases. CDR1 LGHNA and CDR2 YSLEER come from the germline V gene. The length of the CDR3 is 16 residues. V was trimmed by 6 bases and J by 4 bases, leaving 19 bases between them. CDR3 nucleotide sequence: TGCGCCAGCAGTCAACAAGATTCAGGACTATACAATGAGCAGTTCTTC. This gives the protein CASSQQDSGLYNEQFF.

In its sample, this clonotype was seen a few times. The CDR3 DNA follows: TGTGCCAGCAGCTCAAGACGGACTAGCTCCTACGAGCAGTACTTC. Its translation is CASSSRRTSSYEQYF. The rearrangement joins TRBV7-9 to TRBJ2-7, with 7 bases lining up with TRBD2. The V gene's germline CDR1 is SEHNR and CDR2 FQNEAQ (reference sequence). The J segment lost 0 bases and the V segment lost 4 bases, leaving 6 bases of the junction unmatched. This CDR3 is built from 15 residues.

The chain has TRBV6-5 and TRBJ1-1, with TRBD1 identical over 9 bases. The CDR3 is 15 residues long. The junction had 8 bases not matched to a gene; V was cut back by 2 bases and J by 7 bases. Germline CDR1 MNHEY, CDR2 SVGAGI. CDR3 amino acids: CASSYTGTGRREAFF. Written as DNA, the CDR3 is TGTGCCAGCAGTTACACCGGGACAGGGAGGCGTGAAGCTTTCTTT.

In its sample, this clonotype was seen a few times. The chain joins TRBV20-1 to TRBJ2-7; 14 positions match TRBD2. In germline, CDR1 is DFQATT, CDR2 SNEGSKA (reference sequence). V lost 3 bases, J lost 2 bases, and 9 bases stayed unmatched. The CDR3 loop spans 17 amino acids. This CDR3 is CSASGSATSGRAYEQYF. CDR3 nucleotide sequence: TGCAGTGCTAGCGGCAGCGCGACTAGCGGGAGGGCCTACGAGCAGTACTTC.

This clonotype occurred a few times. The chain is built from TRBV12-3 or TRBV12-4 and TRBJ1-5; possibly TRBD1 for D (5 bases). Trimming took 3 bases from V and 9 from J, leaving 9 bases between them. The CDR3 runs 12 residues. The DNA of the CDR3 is TGTGCCAGCAGTTTCGGTGACAGGCCCCAGCATTTT. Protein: CASSFGDRPQHF.

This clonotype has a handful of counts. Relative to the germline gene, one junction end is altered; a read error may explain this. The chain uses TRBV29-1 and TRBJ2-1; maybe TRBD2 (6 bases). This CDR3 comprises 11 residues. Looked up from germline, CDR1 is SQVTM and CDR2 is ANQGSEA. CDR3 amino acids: CSVDLGRDRAF. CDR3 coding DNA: TGCAGCGTCGACCTCGGGCGGGATAGGGCCTTC.

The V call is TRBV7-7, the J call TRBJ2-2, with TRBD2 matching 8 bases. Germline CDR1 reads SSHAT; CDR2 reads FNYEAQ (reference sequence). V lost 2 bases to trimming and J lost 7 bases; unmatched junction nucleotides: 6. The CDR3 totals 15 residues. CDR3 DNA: TGTGCCAGCAGCTTAATCAGCGGGAGCGACGGGGAGCTGTTTTTT. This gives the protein CASSLISGSDGELFF. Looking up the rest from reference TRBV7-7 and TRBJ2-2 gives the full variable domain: GAGVSQSPRYKVTKRGQDVTLRCDPISSHATLYWYQQALGQGPEFLTYFNYEAQPDKSGLPSDRFSAERPEGSISTLTIQRTEQRDSAMYRCASSLISGSDGELFFGEGSRLTVL.

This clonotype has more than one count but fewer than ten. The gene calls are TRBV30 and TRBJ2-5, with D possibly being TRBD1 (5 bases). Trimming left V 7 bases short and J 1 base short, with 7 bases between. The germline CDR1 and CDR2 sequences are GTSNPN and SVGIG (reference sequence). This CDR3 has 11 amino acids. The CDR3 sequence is CALTVQETQYF. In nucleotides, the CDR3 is TGTGCCTTGACAGTCCAAGAGACCCAGTACTTC.